The rows below give T cell receptor beta chains drawn from one sample of a study of T cell changes during pregnancy in multiple sclerosis. TCRdb's table, derived via immunoSEQ multiplex PCR, lists solely in-frame clones and lacks some. The table records tens of thousands of clones, about nine tenths of them present only once. Specimen: CD4+ T cells from peripheral blood mononuclear cells, collected in the first trimester of pregnancy. These receptors were taken from a female donor with multiple sclerosis, enrolled in a pregnancy study. CDR3s include the opening cysteine and the closing phenylalanine or tryptophan. Fields, in order: D gene, J gene, V gene, clone size, CDR3 DNA, CDR3 protein. The D gene is left open where the match is weak. Size tells how often a clone was seen (once, few, many) or the class of an expanded clone, and some rows leave it out.

>NA|TRBJ2-5|TRBV5-1|NA
TGCGCCAGCAGCTTGACGGGGAAGGTTGGAGAGACCCAGTACTTC
CASSLTGKVGETQYF
>TRBD2|TRBJ2-5|TRBV28|NA
TGTGCCAGCAGTCTATCCGGGAGGGTAGGGGAGACCCAGTACTTC
CASSLSGRVGETQYF
>TRBD2|TRBJ2-3|TRBV7-9|NA
TGTGCCAGCAGCTCTGGACTAGCGGGAGCAGATACGCAGTATTTT
CASSSGLAGADTQYF
>TRBD2|TRBJ2-3|TRBV19|NA
TGTGCCAGTAGTGCTAGCGGGAGAGGGGATACGCAGTATTTT
CASSASGRGDTQYF
>TRBD1|TRBJ2-2|TRBV7-8|NA
TGTGCCAGCAGTCCTCGGGGGACAGGCCTGGCGGGCGGGGAGCTGTTTTTT
CASSPRGTGLAGGELFF
>NA|TRBJ2-5|TRBV15|NA
TGTGCCACCAGCAGACATGGACAGCAAGAGACCCAGTACTTC
CATSRHGQQETQYF
>TRBD2|TRBJ2-2|TRBV9|NA
TGTGCCAGCAGCGCTGGACTAGCGGGAGCGGCCGGGGAGCTGTTTTTT
CASSAGLAGAAGELFF
>NA|TRBJ2-7|TRBV5-1|NA
TGCGCCAGCAGCTTGGAGGGGACAAGCTCCTACGAGCAGTACTTC
CASSLEGTSSYEQYF
>TRBD2|TRBJ2-5|TRBV9|NA
TGTGCCAGCAGCGTGGGAGCGGGAGGGCCCTCAAGAGAGACCCAGTACTTC
CASSVGAGGPSRETQYF
>TRBD2|TRBJ2-1|TRBV6-1|NA
TGTGCCAGCAGTGAAAATCTAGCGGGAAACAATGAGCAGTTCTTC
CASSENLAGNNEQFF
>NA|TRBJ1-1|TRBV7-9|NA
TGTGCCAGCAGCTTAGCGCCGCCTCAGGACACTGAAGCTTTCTTT
CASSLAPPQDTEAFF
>TRBD2|TRBJ2-1|TRBV7-3|NA
TGTGCCAGCAGCCCGACGAGCGGGAGTAACCACAATGAGCAGTTCTTC
CASSPTSGSNHNEQFF
>NA|TRBJ2-7|TRBV19|NA
TGTGCCAGTAGTCCTAGCGTCCGCTACGAGCAGTACTTC
CASSPSVRYEQYF
>NA|TRBJ1-1|TRBV6-1|NA
TGTGCCAGCAGTGAATTGGGGGGGGTAAGCACTGAAGCTTTCTTT
CASSELGGVSTEAFF
>TRBD2|TRBJ2-7|TRBV5-1|NA
TGCGCCAGCAGCGGCGAGGGACTAGCGGGAAACGAGCAGTACTTC
CASSGEGLAGNEQYF
>TRBD1|TRBJ1-1|TRBV29-1|NA
TGCAGCGTTGTTCCTTGGACAGGGAGTGGCACTGAAGCTTTCTTT
CSVVPWTGSGTEAFF
>NA|TRBJ2-5|TRBV10-3|NA
TGTGCCATCAGTGGTGGGACACACCAAGAGACCCAGTACTTC
CAISGGTHQETQYF
>NA|TRBJ1-2|TRBV19|NA
TGTGCCAGTAGTATTCTCCCGGGGAACTATGGCTACACCTTC
CASSILPGNYGYTF
>TRBD2|TRBJ2-7|TRBV6-5|once
TGTGCCAGCAGTTCCAGCGGGAGGGGTGAGCAGTACTTC
CASSSSGRGEQYF
>NA|TRBJ2-2|TRBV5-1|NA
TGCGCCAGCAGCTTGATTGGTAGTCGGGGAGCGAACACCGGGGAGCTGTTTTTT
CASSLIGSRGANTGELFF
>NA|TRBJ2-1|TRBV6-1|NA
TGTGCCAGCAGAAGCGGCCGGGCCGGCTACAATGAGCAGTTCTTC
CASRSGRAGYNEQFF
>NA|TRBJ1-2|TRBV19|NA
TGTGCCAGTAGTACCCGTCGGACAGACAGCGCTAACTATGGCTACACCTTC
CASSTRRTDSANYGYTF
>NA|TRBJ2-7|TRBV5-1|NA
TGCGCCAGCAGCTTTGCTAGCGAGGGCAGCGAGCAGTACTTC
CASSFASEGSEQYF
>NA|TRBJ2-3|TRBV5-4|NA
TGTGCCAGCAGCTTCAGGGGCACAGATACGCAGTATTTT
CASSFRGTDTQYF
>NA|TRBJ1-2|TRBV7-8|NA
TGTGCCAGCACCCCACCACTCCGACAGGCGCGAGGGGGCTACACCTTC
CASTPPLRQARGGYTF
>TRBD1|TRBJ1-3|TRBV28|NA
TGTGCCAGCAGCCTACAGGGGATGAGGAACACCATATATTTT
CASSLQGMRNTIYF
>NA|TRBJ2-5|TRBV29-1|NA
TGCAGCGCCTCGGGACTTTTACAAGAGACCCAGTACTTC
CSASGLLQETQYF
>TRBD2|TRBJ2-7|TRBV6-1|NA
TGTGCCAGCAGTGGACTAGCGGGCTCCTACGAGCAGTACTTC
CASSGLAGSYEQYF